The sequence of this T cell receptor (beta chain) was determined in a study of cytotoxic CD8 clonotypes in ibrutinib-treated CLL. About the research overall: Among the samples, the mean was roughly 260,000 productive templates and over 90,000 productive rearrangements.

Produced via immunoSEQ multiplex PCR; TCRdb's table is partial and in-frame only. In the table there are about 97,000 clones, around 77% of which are singletons. This clone was seen just once. Its matching antigen is unknown. Overall study results and limits: Exceeding age-matched healthy donors, baseline clonality also tracked the counts of circulating CD8+ T cells. Clonality increased at ibrutinib response and stayed stable in sustained remission. At progression, however, it fell back toward baseline.

The CDR3 totals 16 residues. Germline lookup yields CDR1 LNHDA and CDR2 SQIVND (reference sequence). J was trimmed by 5 bases and V by 5 bases; bases with no gene match: 7. This TCR came from a human donor with chronic lymphocytic leukemia. This chain joins TRBV19 and TRBJ2-1; 12 bases match TRBD2. The source material was PBMCs, sampled after 24 months of ibrutinib treatment. The CDR3 nucleotides are TGTGCCAGTAGTGGGGGGGCTAGCGGGAGGGACAATGAGCAGTTCTTC. It translates to CASSGGASGRDNEQFF.